The subject of this entry is one TCR beta chain. The sample originates from a study of T cell changes during pregnancy in multiple sclerosis. Per the germline V gene, CDR1 is SGHDT and CDR2 is YYEEEE. This CDR3 has 15 amino acids. V gave up 0 bases and J gave up 10 bases, with 17 bases separating them. TCRdb's copy holds only in-frame clones and misses some; the assay was immunoSEQ multiplex PCR. The profile covers fewer than 25,000 clones, with around 90% appearing a single time and 9% to 9.5% taken by the ten largest. The TCR sequence derives from a female donor in good health, enrolled as a control in a pregnancy study. The V call is TRBV5-6, the J call TRBJ2-1; D might be TRBD1 (5 bases). Sequenced material: CD8+ T cells from peripheral blood mononuclear cells, taken in the third trimester of pregnancy. CDR3 region: CASSLGWAGPGEQFF. CDR3 nucleotide sequence: TGTGCCAGCAGCTTGGGGTGGGCTGGCCCAGGGGAGCAGTTCTTC.